The 30 T cell receptor beta chains listed next were all sequenced from one sample in a study of cytomegalovirus exposure and HLA in healthy donors. Assay used: immunoSEQ multiplex PCR; TCRdb lists only in-frame clones, some missing. Of some 250,000 clones in the sample, approximately 86% are singletons; the top ten hold around 1.2%. The sample was PBMCs. The receptors here all came from a young woman in good health and CMV-seropositive.

This clone was recorded only once. This chain connects TRBV5-1 to TRBJ2-6; possible D gene TRBD1, 6 bases. V was shortened by 4 bases and J by 4 bases, with 12 bases between the two germline ends. Germline V gene data show CDR1 as SGHRS and CDR2 as YFSETQ. The CDR3 length is 15 residues. The CDR3 loop is CASSPQGPGANVLTF. The CDR3 bases are TGCGCCAGCAGCCCACAGGGTCCCGGGGCCAACGTCCTGACTTTC.

The rearrangement joins TRBV27 to TRBJ2-6; no reliable D call. Germline values: CDR1 MNHEY, CDR2 SMNVEV (reference sequence). V dropped 3 bases and J dropped 2 bases, with 2 bases sitting between them. The CDR3 is 13 amino acids. The chain's CDR3 is CASSFTGANVLTF. CDR3 nucleotide sequence: TGTGCCAGCAGTTTCACTGGGGCCAACGTCCTGACTTTC. Full variable domain (rest looked up from reference TRBV27 and TRBJ2-6): EAQVTQNPRYLITVTGKKLTVTCSQNMNHEYMSWYRQDPGLGLRQIYYSMNVEVTDKGDVPEGYKVSRKEKRNFPLILESPSPNQTSLYFCASSFTGANVLTFGAGSRLTVL.

This clone has more than one count but fewer than ten. The CDR3 nucleotides read TGTGCCAGCAGTGATGACAGGAGCCCATACAATGAGCAGTTCTTC. It encodes CASSDDRSPYNEQFF. The chain has TRBV2 and TRBJ2-1; possible D gene TRBD1, 6 bases. The germline gives CDR1 SNHLY, CDR2 FYNNEI. The V end lost 3 bases, the J end lost 4 bases, and 13 bases lay between the germline ends. CDR3 length: 15 amino acids.

The chain couples TRBV28 to TRBJ2-1; D is unresolved. V gave up 3 bases and J gave up 4 bases, with 7 bases separating them. This CDR3 region has 13 residues. Germline loops: CDR1 MDHEN, CDR2 SYDVKM. The CDR3 DNA reads TGTGCCAGCAGTTTGGAGACTTACAATGAGCAGTTCTTC. It specifies CASSLETYNEQFF.

V and J are TRBV5-5 and TRBJ1-1, with 9 nucleotides matching TRBD1. Trimming cost V 4 bases and J 3 bases; bases outside gene matches: 4. This CDR3 has 14 residues. CDR1 is SGHKS, CDR2 YYEKEE, per germline (reference sequence). This CDR3 reads CASSLGQGYTEAFF. CDR3 nucleotide sequence: TGTGCCAGCAGCCTGGGACAGGGTTACACTGAAGCTTTCTTT. Using reference TRBV5-5 and TRBJ1-1 for the parts outside the CDR3, the full variable domain is DAGVTQSPTHLIKTRGQQVTLRCSPISGHKSVSWYQQVLGQGPQFIFQYYEKEERGRGNFPDRFSARQFPNYSSELNVNALLLGDSALYLCASSLGQGYTEAFFGQGTRLTVV.

This chain joins TRBV11-3 and TRBJ2-5; 14 bases line up with TRBD2. CDR3 length: 18 residues. CDR1 is SGHNT, CDR2 YENEEA, per germline. Trimming took 5 bases from V and 1 from J; bases not matched to a gene: 9. The CDR3 loop is CASSRRFGTSGSQETQYF. The CDR3 nucleotides read TGTGCCAGCAGCAGGCGATTCGGGACTAGCGGGAGCCAAGAGACCCAGTACTTC.

V is TRBV6-5 and J is TRBJ2-3; tentatively, D is TRBD1 (6 bases). Germline V lookup: CDR1 MNHEY, CDR2 SVGAGI. The CDR3 has 14 residues. Trimming shortened V by 1 base and J by 1 base, and 6 bases separated the two germline ends. Here the CDR3 reads CASSYYRGTDTQYF. The CDR3 DNA reads TGTGCCAGCAGTTACTACAGGGGCACAGATACGCAGTATTTT.

The rearrangement links TRBV28 to TRBJ1-1, with 9 bases matching TRBD1. V lost 5 bases to trimming and J lost 4 bases; unmatched junction nucleotides: 8. Per germline, CDR1 MDHEN and CDR2 SYDVKM. This CDR3 is built from 15 residues. The CDR3, as DNA: TGTGCCAGCAGTCTACTGACAGGGGGACGCACTGAAGCTTTCTTT. It specifies CASSLLTGGRTEAFF.

This chain links TRBV11-3 with TRBJ2-2; D call uncertain. Trimming removed 0 bases at V and 6 bases at J, with 5 bases between. The germline gives CDR1 SGHNT, CDR2 YENEEA. The CDR3 extends over 13 amino acids. In DNA form, the CDR3 reads TGTGCCAGCAGCTTAGAGGGCCCCGGGGAGCTGTTTTTT. Translated: CASSLEGPGELFF.

The sample holds one count of this clone. The CDR3 sequence: CAISVDRVYGYTF. The DNA for the CDR3 is TGTGCCATCAGCGTGGACAGGGTCTATGGCTACACCTTC. The rearrangement uses TRBV10-3 and TRBJ1-2; 8 nucleotides match TRBD1. Germline values: CDR1 ENHRY, CDR2 SYGVKD. This CDR3 comprises 13 residues. V lost 6 bases and J lost 4; bases outside the gene matches: 4.

V is TRBV25-1 and J is TRBJ1-1; D remains unclear. Looked up from germline, CDR1 is MGHDK and CDR2 is SYGVNS. V dropped 0 bases and J dropped 1 base, with 6 bases sitting between them. The length of the CDR3 is 14 residues. CDR3 coding DNA: TGTGCCAGCAGTGAATATTTTAGGAACACTGAAGCTTTCTTT. Translated: CASSEYFRNTEAFF.

In this sample, this clone turned up once. The V and J genes are TRBV28 and TRBJ2-1, with 9 bases lining up with TRBD2. Per germline, CDR1 MDHEN and CDR2 SYDVKM. The CDR3 is made up of 14 amino acids. With V trimmed by 6 bases and J by 6 bases, 6 bases remained unmatched. DNA for the CDR3: TGTGCCAGCAGGACGCCGGGACTAGCCAATGAGCAGTTCTTC. It codes for CASRTPGLANEQFF.

The rearrangement uses TRBV10-3 and TRBJ1-1, with D maybe TRBD1 (5 bases). The CDR3 has 14 residues. Trimming removed 6 bases at V and 2 bases at J, with 13 bases between. The germline gives CDR1 ENHRY, CDR2 SYGVKD. The CDR3 DNA reads as TGTGCCATCAGAAATCTCGACAGTAACACTGAAGCTTTCTTT. Its translation: CAIRNLDSNTEAFF.

This clone counts as medium-sized. The rearrangement joins TRBV6-6 to TRBJ2-7; 8 bases align to TRBD2. Looked up from germline, CDR1 is MNHNY and CDR2 is SVGAGI (reference sequence). CDR3 size: 14 residues. V lost 10 bases and J lost 3; bases outside the gene matches: 11. For the CDR3, the DNA is TGTGCCACCCAACAGGGACTAGTCGGCTACGAGCAGTACTTC. It is translated as CATQQGLVGYEQYF.

V is TRBV4-1 and J is TRBJ1-3, with D perhaps TRBD1 (6 bases). The CDR3 is 17 amino acids. The V gene's germline CDR1 is MGHRA and CDR2 YSYEKL. With 0 bases removed from V and 0 bases from J, the gap between germline ends came to 12 bases. The CDR3 nucleotides are TGCGCCAGCAGCCAAGATCAAAGGACAGACTCTGGAAACACCATATATTTT. Its protein product is CASSQDQRTDSGNTIYF.

This chain joins TRBV6-1 and TRBJ1-3; tentative D call: TRBD1 (6 bases). The V gene lost 2 bases and the J gene lost 4 bases, with 15 bases spanning the gap. Germline V gene lookup returns CDR1 MNHNS and CDR2 SASEGT. The CDR3 contains 16 residues. The CDR3 coding sequence is TGTGCCAGCAGTGAACCCTACAGGGTCGAAGGAAACACCATATATTTT. Its protein product is CASSEPYRVEGNTIYF.

The rearrangement uses TRBV12-5 and TRBJ2-7, with TRBD2 as a possible D gene (5 bases). This CDR3 is built from 13 residues. V shed 3 bases and J shed 5 bases, with 11 bases lying between them. Germline V gene sequence: CDR1 LGHNT, CDR2 FRNRAP. The CDR3: CASGFGGQNEQYF. The CDR3 DNA reads as TGTGCTAGTGGTTTCGGCGGGCAGAACGAGCAGTACTTC.

The J gene is TRBJ2-1, the V gene TRBV15, with unresolved D. The CDR3 spans 14 residues. Germline-derived CDR1 and CDR2 are LNHNV and YYDKDF (reference sequence). Trimming removed 0 bases at V and 5 bases at J, with 8 bases between. The CDR3 nucleotides are TGTGCCACCAGCAGAGATCTCCAGGACAATGAGCAGTTCTTC. Translation gives CATSRDLQDNEQFF.

About this clone: The sample contains more than one DNA sequence encoding this CDR3. V is TRBV30 and J is TRBJ1-2; tentative D call: TRBD1 (6 bases). The CDR3 length is 13 residues. Germline lookup yields CDR1 GTSNPN and CDR2 SVGIG (reference sequence). V was shortened by 0 bases and J by 4 bases, with 9 bases between the two germline ends. The CDR3 nucleotides are TGTGCCTGGAGTGTTCGGGGGGCCTATGGCTACACCTTC. Amino acid sequence: CAWSVRGAYGYTF.

V gene TRBV28 combines with J gene TRBJ2-7; D call uncertain. Germline V gene data show CDR1 as MDHEN and CDR2 as SYDVKM. Trimming took 5 bases from V and 7 from J, leaving 18 bases between them. This CDR3 region has 14 residues. DNA of the CDR3: TGTGCCAGCAGTAAAGAGTCCAGGTTTTGGGAGCAGTACTTC. Its translation: CASSKESRFWEQYF.

This chain links TRBV5-1 with TRBJ2-2; 11 nucleotides match TRBD2. V lost 0 bases, J lost 5 bases, and 6 bases stayed unmatched. CDR3 length: 17 amino acids. Looked up from germline, CDR1 is SGHRS and CDR2 is YFSETQ. In DNA, the CDR3 is TGCGCCAGCAGCTTGGGGCTAGCGGGAGGTCGGACCGGGGAGCTGTTTTTT. It translates to CASSLGLAGGRTGELFF. Combining the CDR3 with reference TRBV5-1 and TRBJ2-2 gives the whole variable domain KAGVTQTPRYLIKTRGQQVTLSCSPISGHRSVSWYQQTPGQGLQFLFEYFSETQRNKGNFPGRFSGRQFSNSRSEMNVSTLELGDSALYLCASSLGLAGGRTGELFFGEGSRLTVL.

J is TRBJ2-7 and V is TRBV5-1; 7 nucleotides align to TRBD1. The CDR3 length is 14 residues. Germline assignment: CDR1 SGHRS and CDR2 YFSETQ. V was clipped by 6 bases and J by 2 bases; unmatched bases: 8. This chain's CDR3 is CASTSDRVAYEQYF. In nucleotides, the CDR3 is TGCGCCAGCACTTCCGACAGGGTAGCCTACGAGCAGTACTTC.

The rearrangement uses TRBV6-5 and TRBJ2-1, with 7 bases lining up with TRBD2. The junction had 3 bases not matched to a gene; V was cut back by 4 bases and J by 0 bases. The CDR3 contains 15 residues. Germline V lookup: CDR1 MNHEY, CDR2 SVGAGI. The CDR3 here is CASSSKRGSYNEQFF. CDR3 sequence (DNA): TGTGCCAGCAGTTCTAAGCGGGGCTCCTACAATGAGCAGTTCTTC.

This sequence joins TRBV7-3 and TRBJ2-7; 8 nucleotides agree with TRBD2. The ends lost 5 bases at V and 2 bases at J; junction bases unmatched: 8. This CDR3 region has 15 residues. Germline V gene data show CDR1 as SGHTA and CDR2 as FQGTGA. As DNA, the CDR3 is TGTGCCAGCAGCCCGCTGCGGGAGGTTACCTACGAGCAGTACTTC. The encoded protein is CASSPLREVTYEQYF.

This clone was seen many times. The chain recombines TRBV5-1 with TRBJ2-1, with 11 bases that match TRBD2. This CDR3 has 17 amino acids. Trimming at V came to 4 bases and at J to 5 bases, leaving 11 bases not matched to a gene. Germline lookup yields CDR1 SGHRS and CDR2 YFSETQ. CDR3 protein: CASSEVAGGAKDNEQFF. CDR3 DNA sequence: TGCGCCAGCAGCGAGGTAGCGGGGGGGGCAAAGGACAATGAGCAGTTCTTC. Looking up the rest from reference TRBV5-1 and TRBJ2-1 gives the full variable domain: KAGVTQTPRYLIKTRGQQVTLSCSPISGHRSVSWYQQTPGQGLQFLFEYFSETQRNKGNFPGRFSGRQFSNSRSEMNVSTLELGDSALYLCASSEVAGGAKDNEQFFGPGTRLTVL.

The chain links TRBV9 to TRBJ2-3; TRBD2 matches 11 bases. Trimming removed 0 bases from V and 2 bases from J; junction bases left unmatched: 5. CDR3 size: 17 residues. The germline CDR1 and CDR2 sequences are SGDLS and YYNGEE. CDR3: CASSVGLAGGSTDTQYF. Here the CDR3 DNA reads TGTGCCAGCAGCGTAGGGCTAGCGGGGGGATCCACAGATACGCAGTATTTT. Together with reference TRBV9 and TRBJ2-3, the CDR3 gives the full variable domain: DSGVTQTPKHLITATGQRVTLRCSPRSGDLSVYWYQQSLDQGLQFLIQYYNGEERAKGNILERFSAQQFPDLHSELNLSSLELGDSALYFCASSVGLAGGSTDTQYFGPGTRLTVL.

The chain has TRBV6-5 and TRBJ2-7; TRBD1 might be the D (6 bases). The CDR3 totals 14 residues. The V end was cut by 6 bases, the J end by 4 bases, with 16 bases between. The germline CDR1 and CDR2 sequences are MNHEY and SVGAGI. CDR3 sequence (DNA): TGTGCCAGCAGCGACCCATCTAGGGGGTACGAGCAGTACTTC. The encoded protein is CASSDPSRGYEQYF.

J is TRBJ2-3 and V is TRBV7-9; 11 bases agree with TRBD2. Losses at the gene ends were 4 bases for V and 4 bases for J; bases not matched to a gene: 7. CDR3 size: 16 residues. Germline CDR1 reads SEHNR; CDR2 reads FQNEAQ (reference sequence). For the CDR3, the DNA is TGTGCCAGCAGCTCCAAACTAGCGGGAGAAGCAGATACGCAGTATTTT. Its translation: CASSSKLAGEADTQYF.

This clone has just one count. This sequence joins TRBV9 and TRBJ2-1; the match to TRBD2 covers 11 bases. The CDR3 consists of 15 residues. The V gene end was trimmed by 2 bases and the J gene end by 7 bases; junction bases not matched to a gene: 5. Germline CDR1 is SGDLS and CDR2 is YYNGEE. The CDR3 DNA reads as TGTGCCAGCAGCGTCGGCCTAGCGGGAGGAAATGAGCAGTTCTTC. This sequence encodes CASSVGLAGGNEQFF.

The chain joins TRBV9 to TRBJ1-1; TRBD1 matches at 7 bases. CDR1 and CDR2 (germline): SGDLS, YYNGEE. The ends lost 6 bases at V and 4 bases at J; junction bases unmatched: 3. This CDR3 is 12 amino acids long. The chain's CDR3 is CASNRGPTEAFF. In DNA form, the CDR3 reads TGTGCCAGCAACAGGGGCCCCACTGAAGCTTTCTTT.